Following are 11 T cell receptor beta chains from one sample sequenced in a study of shared T cell receptors in the human thymus. The method was immunoSEQ multiplex PCR; TCRdb's version includes in-frame clones alone and lacks a portion of them. The sample has some 700,000 clones, 80% to 90% seen once. These records were also assigned to another study, of human thymus T cells.

The sample comprised thymocytes. The receptors here all came from a girl under three years old with a congenital heart defect.

The chain is built from TRBV6-1 and TRBJ2-1, with TRBD1 matching over 10 bases. This CDR3 contains 17 residues. Germline V gives CDR1 MNHNS, CDR2 SASEGT. Trimming at V came to 1 base and at J to 4 bases, leaving 7 bases not matched to a gene. CDR3 nucleotide sequence: TGTGCCAGCAGTGAAGAACGGGGGACAGGGGTTTACAATGAGCAGTTCTTC. It translates to CASSEERGTGVYNEQFF.

This clone has only one observation. The genes are TRBV7-2 and TRBJ2-7; no firm D call. The CDR3 is 14 residues long. Germline-derived CDR1 and CDR2 are SGHTA and FQGNSA. Deletions cut 5 bases from V and 2 bases from J, with 13 bases between. CDR3 sequence: CASSPPRYPYEQYF. DNA of the CDR3: TGTGCCAGCAGCCCCCCCCGGTACCCCTACGAGCAGTACTTC.

This rearrangement joins TRBV6-5 to TRBJ1-5, with a tentative D call TRBD1 (6 bases). This CDR3 contains 13 residues. V lost 6 bases and J lost 5, with 11 bases in between. Looked up from germline, CDR1 is MNHEY and CDR2 is SVGAGI. CDR3: CASSRGAYQPQHF. CDR3 coding DNA: TGTGCCAGCAGCAGGGGTGCCTATCAGCCCCAGCATTTT.

V is TRBV4-1 and J is TRBJ1-5, with D perhaps matching TRBD1 (5 bases). CDR3 length: 19 amino acids. V lost 0 bases to trimming and J lost 2 bases, with 20 bases between them. Germline V gives CDR1 MGHRA, CDR2 YSYEKL. In DNA, the CDR3 is TGCGCCAGCAGCCAAGATGGACCGTGGCAGGGTTCGGGCAATCAGCCCCAGCATTTT. Amino acid sequence: CASSQDGPWQGSGNQPQHF.

The chain recombines TRBV5-1 with TRBJ1-1; no clear D. V shed 2 bases and J shed 6 bases, with 14 bases lying between them. Germline-derived CDR1 and CDR2 are SGHRS and YFSETQ. The CDR3 has 14 amino acids. The CDR3 nucleotides read TGCGCCAGCAGCTTACTGCACTCGGTTGCTGAAGCTTTCTTT. It yields the protein CASSLLHSVAEAFF.

In this sample, this clone turned up a few times. J is TRBJ2-1 and V is TRBV2; the D gene is possibly TRBD2 (7 bases). Germline V gives CDR1 SNHLY, CDR2 FYNNEI. The CDR3 extends over 19 amino acids. V was clipped by 0 bases and J by 6 bases, with 24 bases between them. The CDR3 protein is CASSEARAPGGLLSNEQFF. The CDR3 DNA follows: TGTGCCAGCAGTGAAGCGCGCGCCCCGGGGGGCCTTCTTAGCAATGAGCAGTTCTTC.

The chain has TRBV18 and TRBJ1-2, with TRBD1 identical over 8 bases. This CDR3 is 13 amino acids long. The V and J ends lost 4 bases and 5 bases, in that order; junction bases with no gene match: 3. Germline V CDR1 and CDR2: KGHSH, LQKENI. The CDR3 region has the DNA TGTGCCAGCTCACTGGGACAGGAATATGGCTACACCTTC. Translation gives CASSLGQEYGYTF.

The chain is built from TRBV5-1 and TRBJ1-1, with TRBD1 matching 10 bases. Trimming cost V 4 bases and J 1 base; bases outside gene matches: 13. Germline lookup yields CDR1 SGHRS and CDR2 YFSETQ. This CDR3 spans 18 amino acids. CDR3 sequence reads: CASSISGTGEETNTEAFF. The DNA for the CDR3 is TGCGCCAGCAGCATCTCCGGGACAGGGGAAGAGACGAACACTGAAGCTTTCTTT.

This sequence joins TRBV5-4 and TRBJ2-7; tentative D call: TRBD2 (6 bases). The CDR3 is 15 amino acids. Germline V gene data show CDR1 as SGHNT and CDR2 as YYREEE (reference sequence). The V and J ends lost 5 bases and 2 bases respectively, with 17 bases between them. The CDR3 here is CASSPVRGDTYEQYF. The CDR3 DNA sequence: TGTGCCAGCAGTCCCGTGCGGGGAGATACCTACGAGCAGTACTTC.

The chain has TRBV27 and TRBJ1-2; maybe TRBD1 (6 bases). The V gene's germline CDR1 is MNHEY and CDR2 SMNVEV (reference sequence). Trimming pared 0 bases from V and 3 bases from J, leaving 17 bases between. The CDR3 sequence is 17 residues long. The CDR3 region is CASSLSHLPDSYYGYTF. DNA for the CDR3: TGTGCCAGCAGTTTATCTCACCTACCGGACAGTTACTATGGCTACACCTTC.

This chain uses TRBV5-1 with TRBJ2-7, with TRBD2 matching 9 bases. The CDR3 runs 24 residues. CDR1 and CDR2 (germline): SGHRS, YFSETQ. V trimming: 3 bases; J trimming: 0 bases; junction bases outside the gene matches: 31. In DNA form, the CDR3 reads TGCGCCAGCAGCTCTCGGGGGTCGGGTCCGATTGGCGGGGGGGCCCCAAGGAGCTCCTACGAGCAGTACTTC. It translates to CASSSRGSGPIGGGAPRSSYEQYF.